A single sample is the source of the 26 T cell receptor beta chains below, sequenced in a study of post-analysis software for immune sequencing data. These receptors are not linked to any known antigen. The TCR beta cDNA libraries contained unique molecular identifiers. One entry per CDR3 protein results from TCRdb running MiXCR on the PCR reads. The sample has about 200,000 distinct CDR3 sequences; 29% are singletons. Whole-study findings and limits: Controls showed lower frequencies than patients for 4 or 5 TRBV segments, and TRBV5-6, TRBV5-1 and TRBV20-1 were among these.

Sequencing was carried out using blood. These receptors were obtained from a girl aged 2-17 years with multiple sclerosis.

This clonotype was detected ten times or more. This chain links TRBV29-1 with TRBJ2-3, with TRBD1 as a possible D gene (5 bases). CDR3 size: 16 residues. Trimming pared 4 bases from V and 5 bases from J, leaving 22 bases between. The germline CDR1 and CDR2 sequences are SQVTM and ANQGSEA. CDR3: CSVGGSGSRAGDTQYF. The CDR3 nucleotides read TGCAGCGTTGGGGGCAGTGGAAGCCGAGCAGGAGATACGCAGTATTTT.

About this clonotype: A much larger clonotype is one base distant, so this may be a read error. V gene TRBV25-1 combines with J gene TRBJ2-7; 9 bases map to TRBD1. Germline CDR1 reads MGHDK; CDR2 reads SYGVNS. CDR3 size: 15 residues. DNA of the CDR3: TGTGCCAGCAGCAATTCCGGGACAGGGTCCTATGAGCAGTACTTC. Translating it yields CASSNSGTGSYEQYF.

The table lists this clonotype with many counts. V gene TRBV28 combines with J gene TRBJ2-7, with 11 bases that match TRBD2. Trimming removed 11 bases from V and 7 bases from J; junction bases left unmatched: 16. This CDR3 is built from 15 residues. Per germline, CDR1 MDHEN and CDR2 SYDVKM. In nucleotides, the CDR3 is TGTGCCTCCCATATGCAACTAGCGGGAGTGGTGGAGCAGTACTTC. Amino acid sequence: CASHMQLAGVVEQYF.

The chain is built from TRBV6-1 and TRBJ2-1; 10 nucleotides match TRBD2. The J segment lost 7 bases and the V segment lost 11 bases, leaving 11 bases of the junction unmatched. CDR1 MNHNS and CDR2 SASEGT come from the germline V gene. The CDR3 has 14 residues. Here the CDR3 reads CACIRKREGNEQFF. Here the CDR3 DNA reads TGTGCCTGCATTCGTAAGCGGGAGGGAAATGAGCAGTTCTTC.

V and J are TRBV20-1 and TRBJ1-5, with 10 bases lining up with TRBD1. The CDR3 extends over 17 amino acids. CDR1 is DFQATT, CDR2 SNEGSKA, per germline (reference sequence). Unmatched junction bases numbered 11, after V lost 6 bases and J lost 0 bases. Here the CDR3 DNA reads TGCAGTGCGACCAACGACAGGGGGCCCTATAGCAATCAGCCCCAGCATTTT. It codes for CSATNDRGPYSNQPQHF.

This clonotype was observed a handful of times. The gene calls are TRBV7-9 and TRBJ2-1, with TRBD2 matching over 14 bases. After removal of 1 base from V and 8 bases from J, the junction contained 10 bases not matched to a gene. Germline V gene lookup returns CDR1 SEHNR and CDR2 FQNEAQ (reference sequence). There are 18 residues in the CDR3. CDR3: CASSLGSGLAGVRDEQFF. CDR3 DNA sequence: TGTGCCAGCAGCTTAGGGTCGGGACTAGCGGGGGTCCGGGATGAGCAGTTCTTC.

There are a few counts of this clonotype. V and J are TRBV6-5 and TRBJ1-2, with 10 bases aligning to TRBD1. The CDR3 is made up of 14 amino acids. Unmatched junction bases numbered 6, after V lost 5 bases and J lost 6 bases. Looked up from germline, CDR1 is MNHEY and CDR2 is SVGAGI. The CDR3 sequence: CASSPGQGVDGYTF. CDR3 sequence (DNA): TGTGCCAGCAGTCCCGGACAGGGGGTTGATGGCTACACCTTC.

The chain recombines TRBV20-1 with TRBJ1-1; D gene unclear. Germline CDR1 is DFQATT and CDR2 is SNEGSKA (reference sequence). CDR3 size: 13 residues. Trimming removed 2 bases at V and 0 bases at J, with 7 bases between. The DNA of the CDR3 is TGCAGTGCTAGATCCTCAATGAACACTGAAGCTTTCTTT. Translating gives CSARSSMNTEAFF.

The rearrangement uses TRBV5-1 and TRBJ1-2; TRBD1 matches at 8 bases. V dropped 6 bases and J dropped 3; count of bases not matched to a gene: 7. This CDR3 has 14 residues. Per the germline V gene, CDR1 is SGHRS and CDR2 is YFSETQ. The CDR3 DNA reads as TGCGCCAGCACCGGGACAGGCAATGACTATGGCTACACCTTC. Protein: CASTGTGNDYGYTF.

The V and J genes are TRBV21-1 and TRBJ2-1; the table's D gene call, TRBD2, was not cross checked with the DNA. TRBV21-1 is termed a pseudogene. The CDR3 covers 13 residues. The DNA of the CDR3 is TGTGCCAGCAGCAAGGGAGGGCGGCATGAGCAGTTCTTC. Translated: CASSKGGRHEQFF.

This clonotype was counted only a few times. The chain joins TRBV12-3 or TRBV12-4 to TRBJ1-5; the D gene is possibly TRBD1 (5 bases). The CDR3 extends over 13 amino acids. The ends were cut back, 5 bases at V and 4 bases at J, with 9 bases in the middle. CDR3: CASSMGRNQPQHF. CDR3 DNA: TGTGCCAGCAGTATGGGACGGAATCAGCCCCAGCATTTT.

The chain links TRBV20-1 to TRBJ1-5, with TRBD1 as a possible D gene (5 bases). The CDR3 runs to 16 residues. Germline V gene data show CDR1 as DFQATT and CDR2 as SNEGSKA (reference sequence). V dropped 0 bases and J dropped 2 bases, with 14 bases sitting between them. The CDR3 is CSARDGGGVRNQPQHF. Here the CDR3 DNA reads TGCAGTGCTAGAGATGGGGGTGGGGTACGCAATCAGCCCCAGCATTTT.

This clonotype has just a few counts. The gene calls are TRBV7-9 and TRBJ2-3; 12 bases are shared with TRBD1. This CDR3 is 15 amino acids long. The V gene's germline CDR1 is SEHNR and CDR2 FQNEAQ (reference sequence). The junction had 7 bases not matched to a gene; V was cut back by 8 bases and J by 4 bases. CDR3 sequence (DNA): TGTGCCAGCGGCCCCGGGACAGGGGGCGCAGATACGCAGTATTTT. As protein: CASGPGTGGADTQYF.

Ten or more counts support this clonotype. The V and J genes are TRBV14 and TRBJ2-7; a weak D match, TRBD1 (5 bases). The ends were cut back, 0 bases at V and 3 bases at J, with 15 bases in the middle. Germline CDR1 SGHDN, CDR2 FVKESK. The CDR3 is 16 amino acids. CDR3 loop: CASSQDGAGKGYEQYF. DNA for the CDR3: TGTGCCAGCAGCCAAGATGGTGCAGGGAAAGGCTACGAGCAGTACTTC.

On this clonotype itself: This could be a read error, since a much larger clone is one nucleotide away. The chain has TRBV20-1 and TRBJ2-7, with 14 nucleotides matching TRBD2. The CDR3 totals 14 residues. V shed 5 bases, J shed 7 bases, and the junction held 7 bases outside the gene matches. CDR1 and CDR2 from the germline V gene are DFQATT and SNEGSKA (reference sequence). CDR3 residues: CSAAGLAGDNEQYF. The CDR3 DNA reads TGCAGTGCTGCGGGACTAGCGGGAGACAATGAGCAGTACTTC.

This clonotype was picked up one time. A much larger clonotype is one base distant, so this may be a read error. The J gene is TRBJ2-7, the V gene TRBV25-1; D perhaps matches TRBD2 (6 bases). The germline gives CDR1 MGHDK, CDR2 SYGVNS. There are 15 residues in the CDR3. V was cut by 3 bases and J by 2 bases, with 14 bases left in between. CDR3 DNA: TGTGCCAGCAGTGACCTAGGGACTGGAACCTACGAGCAGTACTTC. Encoded protein: CASSDLGTGTYEQYF.

The CDR3 coding sequence is TGTGCCCCGACGGGGGAAAGCTCCTACGAGCAGTACTTC. Its translation is CAPTGESSYEQYF. This chain joins TRBV6-6 and TRBJ2-7; D perhaps matches TRBD2 (6 bases). The germline gives CDR1 MNHNY, CDR2 SVGAGI (reference sequence). The CDR3 has 13 residues. V lost 11 bases and J 0 bases, leaving 14 bases between the germline ends.

Worth noting for this clonotype: The junction and the germline gene differ at one end; a read error may be behind it. In DNA form, the CDR3 reads TGCGCCGGCAGCTTCGGGACTTCATACAATGAGCAGTTCTTC. Its protein is CAGSFGTSYNEQFF. The chain is built from TRBV5-1 and TRBJ2-1; D may be TRBD2 (6 bases). CDR1 is SGHRS, CDR2 YFSETQ, per germline. The CDR3 totals 14 residues.

In this sample, this clonotype turned up many times. The CDR3 nucleotides are TGCAGTGCTAAGTCCGGGCAGACGTCCTACGAGCAGTACTTC. Translated, it gives CSAKSGQTSYEQYF. The chain carries TRBV20-1 and TRBJ2-7; no firm D call. Germline V gene data show CDR1 as DFQATT and CDR2 as SNEGSKA (reference sequence). V dropped 4 bases and J dropped 1 base, with 14 bases sitting between them. The CDR3 sequence is 14 residues long.

This clonotype turned up a few times. The chain employs TRBV5-1 and TRBJ1-4; D is ambiguous. V shed 3 bases and J shed 4 bases, with 10 bases lying between them. This CDR3 spans 14 amino acids. Germline V gives CDR1 SGHRS, CDR2 YFSETQ. Here the CDR3 reads CASSSEPLNEKLFF. Here the CDR3 DNA reads TGCGCCAGCAGCTCCGAGCCCCTTAATGAAAAACTGTTTTTT.

There are a few counts of this clonotype. The genes are TRBV5-1 and TRBJ1-1; 7 bases are a match to TRBD1. J gave up 5 bases and V 4 bases, and 8 bases lay outside the gene matches. CDR1 is SGHRS, CDR2 YFSETQ, per germline. The CDR3 runs 14 residues. The CDR3 nucleotides read TGCGCCAGCAGCGGTCAGGGGGTAGGGACTGAAGCTTTCTTT. It is translated as CASSGQGVGTEAFF.

This clonotype was picked up one time. One junction end disagrees with the germline gene, perhaps due to a read error. V gene TRBV6-6 combines with J gene TRBJ2-1; D is perhaps TRBD1 or TRBD2 (5 bases each). The CDR3 consists of 14 residues. Germline lookup yields CDR1 MNHNY and CDR2 SVGAGI (reference sequence). The CDR3 reads CASSLTGTYSEQFF. The CDR3 bases are TGTGCCAGCAGCCTGACCGGGACCTACAGTGAGCAGTTCTTC.

The CDR3 DNA is TGTGTCAGCGCTCGGGTCTCCTACGAGCAGTACTTC. This gives the protein CVSARVSYEQYF. V is TRBV19 and J is TRBJ2-7; D uncertain. This CDR3 has 12 amino acids. The germline gives CDR1 LNHDA, CDR2 SQIVND (reference sequence).

A few counts support this clonotype. This CDR3 reads CAWSVRAANNSPLHF. CDR3 sequence (DNA): TGTGCCTGGAGTGTACGGGCAGCAAATAATTCACCCCTCCACTTT. The chain carries TRBV30 and TRBJ1-6; D gene ambiguous. The V end lost 0 bases, the J end lost 5 bases, and 11 bases lay between the germline ends. In germline, CDR1 is GTSNPN, CDR2 SVGIG (reference sequence). This CDR3 has 15 residues.

The CDR3 loop reads CASSRKTGEKDTQYF. The CDR3 DNA reads as TGTGCCAGCAGCCGCAAGACCGGGGAGAAAGATACGCAGTATTTT. The V and J genes are TRBV28 and TRBJ2-3; the D gene is possibly TRBD2 (5 bases). Trimming stripped 6 bases from V and 5 bases from J, with 18 bases between. Germline CDR1 MDHEN, CDR2 SYDVKM. The CDR3 extends over 15 amino acids.

To note about this clonotype: The junction and the germline gene differ at one end; a read error may be behind it. The chain links TRBV28 to TRBJ1-2, with 10 bases identical to TRBD1. The CDR3 totals 12 residues. The germline V gene has CDR1 MDHEN and CDR2 SYDVKM. The CDR3 protein is CAGGDRGYGYAF. CDR3 DNA: TGTGCCGGAGGGGACAGGGGCTATGGCTACGCCTTC.